Presented here are 22 T cell receptor beta chains from one specimen sequenced in a study of T cells in Graves' hyperthyroidism and ophthalmopathy. From RNA transcripts, TCR beta CDR3 regions were amplified. A first-round RT-PCR of the TCR CDR3 used the HTBI primer set. TCRdb re-analysed the multiplex PCR reads in MiXCR, keeping a single row per CDR3 protein. The table records a few hundred thousand distinct CDR3 sequences, less than 25% of them present only once. Sequencing was carried out using blood. These receptors were obtained from a man between 18 and 29 years old with Graves' hyperthyroidism.

As concerns this clonotype: A much larger clone lies a single base off, so this may be a read error. The gene calls are TRBV12-3 or TRBV12-4 and TRBJ1-5; D is uncertain. The CDR3 sequence is 15 residues long. As DNA, the CDR3 is TGTGCCAGCAGTTTATGGGTGGGAGGGAATGAGCCCCCGCATTTT. Translation gives CASSLWVGGNEPPHF.

V usage is TRBV7-2 and J usage is TRBJ1-6, with D tentatively TRBD1 (5 bases). Germline V gene lookup returns CDR1 SGHTA and CDR2 FQGNSA. The CDR3 totals 15 residues. Trimming took 2 bases from V and 4 from J, leaving 9 bases between them. Written as DNA, the CDR3 is TGTGCCAGCAGCTTATCAGGGACGTATAATTCACCCCTCCACTTT. This encodes CASSLSGTYNSPLHF. Full variable domain (outside the CDR3, taken from reference TRBV7-2 and TRBJ1-6): GAGVSQSPSNKVTEKGKDVELRCDPISGHTALYWYRQSLGQGLEFLIYFQGNSAPDKSGLPSDRFSAERTGGSVSTLTIQRTQQEDSAVYLCASSLSGTYNSPLHFGNGTRLTVT.

The V and J genes are TRBV7-2 and TRBJ2-7; 8 nucleotides line up with TRBD2. Germline V CDR1 and CDR2: SGHTA, FQGNSA. The CDR3 is made up of 14 amino acids. V trimming: 7 bases; J trimming: 3 bases; junction bases outside the gene matches: 8. CDR3 sequence: CASTTAGDFYEQYF. CDR3 nucleotides: TGTGCCAGCACTACAGCGGGGGACTTCTACGAGCAGTACTTC.

This clonotype was detected many times. V usage is TRBV15 and J usage is TRBJ2-5; D is possibly TRBD1 or TRBD2 (5 bases each). Germline V gives CDR1 LNHNV, CDR2 YYDKDF (reference sequence). With 5 bases removed from V and 0 bases from J, the gap between germline ends came to 16 bases. The CDR3 is 16 residues long. The CDR3 coding sequence is TGTGCCACCAGCGTGGTGGGGGAGAAGTACCAAGAGACCCAGTACTTC. Protein sequence: CATSVVGEKYQETQYF.

The V gene is TRBV2, the J gene TRBJ2-2; 10 bases agree with TRBD1. CDR1 and CDR2 (germline): SNHLY, FYNNEI. The CDR3 extends over 16 amino acids. Trimming cost V 5 bases and J 4 bases; bases outside gene matches: 7. The CDR3 nucleotides read TGTGCCAGCAGTAGCCATCGACAGGGGGCCACCGGGGAGCTGTTTTTT. This gives the protein CASSSHRQGATGELFF.

This clonotype was detected many times. V and J are TRBV6-2 or TRBV6-3 and TRBJ1-5; TRBD1 matches 9 bases. Trimming at V came to 4 bases and at J to 9 bases, leaving 7 bases not matched to a gene. The CDR3 length is 14 residues. From germline, CDR1 is MNHEY and CDR2 SVGEGT. CDR3 sequence reads: CASSFTGGAGPQHF. The CDR3 nucleotides read TGTGCCAGCAGTTTTACAGGGGGCGCAGGGCCCCAGCATTTT.

This clonotype was detected once. The chain couples TRBV28 to TRBJ2-5, with a weak D call TRBD1 (6 bases). Germline V gives CDR1 MDHEN, CDR2 SYDVKM. V shed 4 bases and J shed 0 bases, with 12 bases lying between them. This CDR3 is built from 15 residues. CDR3 sequence reads: CASSSGTTYQETQYF. Written as DNA, the CDR3 is TGTGCCAGCAGTTCCGGGACAACGTACCAAGAGACCCAGTACTTC.

This clonotype was seen many times. This rearrangement joins TRBV20-1 to TRBJ1-2; the D gene is possibly TRBD1 (6 bases). Looked up from germline, CDR1 is DFQATT and CDR2 is SNEGSKA (reference sequence). V was trimmed by 6 bases and J by 6 bases, leaving 11 bases between them. This CDR3 comprises 11 residues. In nucleotides, the CDR3 is TGCAGTGCCAGGGGAATGGATGGCTACACCTTC. It is translated as CSARGMDGYTF.

Turning to this clonotype: Sequence at one end of the junction differs from germline and may be a read error. The V and J genes are TRBV19 and TRBJ1-1; D remains unclear. Per the germline V gene, CDR1 is LNHDA and CDR2 is SQIVND (reference sequence). CDR3 length: 13 amino acids. The CDR3 loop is CASSIGVGTEPFF. The CDR3 DNA reads as TGTGCCAGTAGTATAGGGGTGGGCACTGAACCTTTCTTT.

This clonotype was detected ten times or more. V is TRBV28 and J is TRBJ1-5; D unclear. This CDR3 is built from 15 residues. From germline, CDR1 is MDHEN and CDR2 SYDVKM. Between the trimmed V and J ends, which lost 4 bases and 4 bases, there was a span of 14 bases. The CDR3 region is CASSSFDTENQPQHF. CDR3 nucleotides: TGTGCCAGCAGTTCTTTCGACACGGAAAATCAGCCCCAGCATTTT.

This clonotype has at least ten counts. The V gene is TRBV10-3, the J gene TRBJ1-1, with 7 bases matching TRBD1. The CDR3 extends over 16 amino acids. With 1 base clipped from V and 0 bases from J, the junction kept 5 bases outside the gene matches. Germline CDR1 ENHRY, CDR2 SYGVKD. CDR3 sequence: CAISEWTGGLNTEAFF. The CDR3 bases are TGTGCCATCAGTGAGTGGACAGGAGGCTTGAACACTGAAGCTTTCTTT.

This clonotype was picked up many times. The gene calls are TRBV2 and TRBJ1-1; D unresolved. There are 14 residues in the CDR3. V gave up 2 bases and J gave up 1 base, with 8 bases separating them. Germline V CDR1 and CDR2: SNHLY, FYNNEI. CDR3 region: CASSESLANTEAFF. The CDR3 DNA reads as TGTGCCAGCAGTGAAAGTCTGGCGAACACTGAAGCTTTCTTT. The full variable domain, its missing parts supplied by reference TRBV2 and TRBJ1-1, is EPEVTQTPSHQVTQMGQEVILRCVPISNHLYFYWYRQILGQKVEFLVSFYNNEISEKSEIFDDQFSVERPDGSNFTLKIRSTKLEDSAMYFCASSESLANTEAFFGQGTRLTVV.

This clonotype was seen ten or more times. The chain combines TRBV6-2 or TRBV6-3 with TRBJ2-2; 13 bases align to TRBD2. Germline assignment: CDR1 MNHEY and CDR2 SVGEGT. This CDR3 has 16 amino acids. After removal of 4 bases from V and 4 bases from J, the junction contained 3 bases not matched to a gene. The CDR3 DNA is TGTGCCAGCAGTTCACTAGCGGGGGGGGTCACCGGGGAGCTGTTTTTT. Its protein is CASSSLAGGVTGELFF.

The table lists this clonotype with many counts. The rearrangement joins TRBV2 to TRBJ2-2; D not resolved. The CDR3 sequence is 15 residues long. Looked up from germline, CDR1 is SNHLY and CDR2 is FYNNEI. The germline V and J ends were trimmed by 2 bases and 5 bases, with 12 bases remaining between them. The CDR3 DNA reads as TGTGCCAGCAGTGAAACCCCCCTGGGGACCGGGGAGCTGTTTTTT. Its protein is CASSETPLGTGELFF.

The genes are TRBV7-2 and TRBJ2-2, with unresolved D. Between the trimmed V and J ends, which lost 4 bases and 8 bases, there was a span of 17 bases. Per germline, CDR1 SGHTA and CDR2 FQGNSA. This CDR3 has 15 amino acids. CDR3 nucleotide sequence: TGTGCCAGCAGCTGGACCGGGCCCTGGTATGGGGAGCTGTTTTTT. Protein product: CASSWTGPWYGELFF.

The chain uses TRBV13 and TRBJ2-5, with 9 bases identical to TRBD2. The length of the CDR3 is 18 residues. The germline V gene has CDR1 PRHDT and CDR2 FYEKMQ (reference sequence). J gave up 1 base and V 5 bases, and 14 bases lay outside the gene matches. CDR3 nucleotide sequence: TGTGCCAGCAGCCCGCAGGGGAGGGTAGCGGGGGTCCAAGAGACCCAGTACTTC. Residues: CASSPQGRVAGVQETQYF.

This clonotype was detected many times. This chain joins TRBV11-2 and TRBJ2-5; D is undetermined. V lost 1 base, J lost 2 bases, and 8 bases lay in between. Germline CDR1 SGHAT, CDR2 FQNNGV. The CDR3 spans 14 residues. In DNA form, the CDR3 reads TGTGCCAGCAGCTTAGGGCCTAGGCAAGAGACCCAGTACTTC. Residues: CASSLGPRQETQYF.

The chain employs TRBV2 and TRBJ2-5; 9 nucleotides align to TRBD1. The germline CDR1 and CDR2 sequences are SNHLY and FYNNEI. The junction had 10 bases not matched to a gene; V was cut back by 11 bases and J by 6 bases. The CDR3 is 13 amino acids. The CDR3 nucleotides read TGTGCCGGAGCGACAGGGGGGTTGAAGACCCAGTACTTC. Amino acids: CAGATGGLKTQYF.

This clonotype was found many times. V gene TRBV20-1 combines with J gene TRBJ1-1; no clear D. CDR3 size: 12 residues. The ends were cut back, 1 base at V and 11 bases at J, with 14 bases in the middle. The germline V gene has CDR1 DFQATT and CDR2 SNEGSKA (reference sequence). For the CDR3, the DNA is TGCAGTGCTAGAGTGGAAGCTGGGAGGGCTTTCTTT. This translates into CSARVEAGRAFF.

There are many counts of this clonotype. This chain connects TRBV7-9 to TRBJ2-7, with TRBD1 as a possible D gene (6 bases). The CDR3 spans 13 residues. V was shortened by 4 bases and J by 3 bases, with 10 bases between the two germline ends. Germline-derived CDR1 and CDR2 are SEHNR and FQNEAQ (reference sequence). In DNA form, the CDR3 reads TGTGCCAGCAGCTGGGGGCAGTTCTACGAGCAGTACTTC. Translating it yields CASSWGQFYEQYF.

This clonotype was found many times. The DNA of the CDR3 is TGCAGTGCTAGAGGGCCTAGATCCACACAAGAGACCCAGTACTTC. Its protein product is CSARGPRSTQETQYF. The V call is TRBV20-1, the J call TRBJ2-5, with no clear D. The CDR3 is 15 amino acids. From germline, CDR1 is DFQATT and CDR2 SNEGSKA (reference sequence). Trimming left V 1 base short and J 2 bases short, with 14 bases between.

The table lists this clonotype with many counts. The V call is TRBV6-5, the J call TRBJ2-7, with D perhaps matching TRBD1 (7 bases). The germline gives CDR1 MNHEY, CDR2 SVGAGI. CDR3 length: 17 amino acids. Trimming pared 2 bases from V and 0 bases from J, leaving 17 bases between. The CDR3 reads CASSYAPPGGSSYEQYF. The CDR3 DNA reads as TGTGCCAGCAGTTACGCCCCTCCAGGGGGGAGCTCCTACGAGCAGTACTTC.